Included here is one TCR beta chain sequence, with context. What it binds is not known. The protocol was immunoSEQ multiplex PCR, while the TCRdb copy is restricted to in-frame clones and leaves out a portion. The table records more than 8,000 clones, about 90% of them present only once. The record originates from a study of T cells in localized non-small cell lung cancer. Study findings and constraints: The appearance of a median approximately 60 of the top 100 tumor clones was seen in adjacent lung. The tumor had only one region sequenced, so heterogeneity remains possible. Those with higher blood T cell density had longer overall survival. The highest T cell clonality was in uninvolved adjacent lung, above tumor.

V lost 4 bases, J lost 4 bases, and 8 bases lay in between. This CDR3 has 13 amino acids. Looked up from germline, CDR1 is SEHNR and CDR2 is FQNEAQ (reference sequence). Sequences were derived from peripheral blood, sampled before any cancer treatment. V and J are TRBV7-9 and TRBJ1-3; no clear D gene. The clonotype comes from a male donor at least 60 years old with stage III squamous cell lung carcinoma. The CDR3 region has the DNA TGTGCCAGCAGCTCCTCTTGGGGAAACACCATATATTTT. Its translation: CASSSSWGNTIYF.